A single T cell receptor beta chain is shown here with its context. Authors' methods: Estimation of nucleated cell counts was performed using reference gene primer amplification. Profiled with immunoSEQ multiplex PCR; TCRdb holds only in-frame clones, not every one. D and trimming were read from the DNA, whereas the V and J calls and clone size are those reported in that table. The table lists about 220,000 clones, approximately 78% of them singletons. This sample was included in a study of blood T cell repertoires in COVID-19. Trimming pared 3 bases from V and 6 bases from J, leaving 17 bases between. The CDR3 runs 15 residues. Germline V gives CDR1 ENHRY, CDR2 SYGVKD.

The TCR originated in a woman in her 70s with COVID-19, enrolled during active disease. Sequenced input: peripheral blood. The J gene is TRBJ1-2, the V gene TRBV10-3; D may be TRBD1 (6 bases). The DNA of the CDR3 is TGTGCCATCAGTGAACGAGGCAGGGGCGCCAATGGCTACACCTTC. This encodes CAISERGRGANGYTF.